A single sample is the source of the 14 T cell receptor beta chains below, sequenced in a study of T-cell memory formation after mild COVID-19. TCRdb re-analysed the 5' RACE reads in MiXCR, keeping a single row per CDR3 protein. The sample shows approximately 260,000 distinct CDR3 sequences, roughly 15% of them seen only once. Input material: PBMCs or a T cell subset sorted from them (not recorded which). These receptors all stem from a man aged 18 to 30 who had mild COVID-19 (a few samples of this study predate the infection). Cell type and time point are not known.

The V gene is TRBV3-1, the J gene TRBJ1-2, with 9 nucleotides matching TRBD1. From germline, CDR1 is LGHDT and CDR2 YNNKEL (reference sequence). The CDR3 covers 13 residues. The CDR3 region has the DNA TGTGCGTCCCAACAGGGGGCTCGCTATGGCTACACCTTC. This gives the protein CASQQGARYGYTF.

This rearrangement joins TRBV7-6 to TRBJ1-2, with D maybe TRBD1 (5 bases). The CDR3 is made up of 13 amino acids. Trimming left V 4 bases short and J 8 bases short, with 14 bases between. Germline assignment: CDR1 SGHVS and CDR2 FNYEAQ. CDR3 nucleotides: TGTGCCAGCAGCTCCACCACAGGCTACGGCTACACCTTC. Protein: CASSSTTGYGYTF.

The V gene is TRBV20-1, the J gene TRBJ2-1, with a weak D call TRBD2 (5 bases). V dropped 5 bases and J dropped 9 bases, with 17 bases sitting between them. The CDR3 contains 13 residues. The V gene's germline CDR1 is DFQATT and CDR2 SNEGSKA (reference sequence). CDR3 sequence: CSAPDRTRGEQFF. In DNA form, the CDR3 reads TGCAGTGCTCCGGACCGAACTCGGGGTGAGCAGTTCTTC.

This clonotype was observed a handful of times. The V gene is TRBV7-9, the J gene TRBJ2-5; no clear D. The germline V gene encodes CDR1 SEHNR and CDR2 FQNEAQ (reference sequence). The V and J ends lost 0 bases and 3 bases respectively, with 11 bases between them. This CDR3 spans 15 amino acids. In nucleotides, the CDR3 is TGTGCCAGCAGCTTAGCGCACGACGCGAAAGAGACCCAGTACTTC. It encodes CASSLAHDAKETQYF.

The J gene is TRBJ2-3, the V gene TRBV3-1; D gene unclear. From germline, CDR1 is LGHDT and CDR2 YNNKEL (reference sequence). The CDR3 is 15 amino acids. The V end lost 4 bases, the J end lost 0 bases, and 11 bases lay between the germline ends. The CDR3 nucleotides are TGTGCCAGCAGCCGGGTTGTTGCTAGCACAGATACGCAGTATTTT. It yields the protein CASSRVVASTDTQYF.

The chain is built from TRBV18 and TRBJ2-7; D assignment may be TRBD1 or TRBD2 (5 bases each). Germline assignment: CDR1 KGHSH and CDR2 LQKENI. With 5 bases removed from V and 4 bases from J, the gap between germline ends came to 15 bases. The CDR3 consists of 14 residues. The CDR3 DNA is TGTGCCAGCTCAGAGGCAGGGACGGGATACGAGCAGTACGTC. Translation gives CASSEAGTGYEQYV.

This clonotype was picked up many times. The chain is built from TRBV28 and TRBJ2-4; 14 positions agree with TRBD2. Per germline, CDR1 MDHEN and CDR2 SYDVKM. V lost 6 bases and J lost 0; bases outside the gene matches: 10. The CDR3 contains 19 residues. CDR3 sequence: CASSRRGLAGVLAKNIQYF. CDR3 in DNA: TGTGCCAGCAGCCGACGGGGACTAGCGGGGGTTTTAGCCAAAAACATTCAGTACTTC.

This clonotype was found a few times. The CDR3 loop reads CSARVQPNYGYTF. CDR3 bases: TGCAGTGCTAGAGTCCAACCTAACTATGGCTACACCTTC. The chain has TRBV20-1 and TRBJ1-2; D remains ambiguous. The V gene lost 1 base and the J gene lost 0 bases, with 6 bases spanning the gap. The CDR3 sequence is 13 residues long. Germline values: CDR1 DFQATT, CDR2 SNEGSKA (reference sequence).

The chain carries TRBV7-9 and TRBJ1-1; tentative D call: TRBD1 (6 bases). V lost 5 bases to trimming and J lost 1 base, with 11 bases between them. Germline V gives CDR1 SEHNR, CDR2 FQNEAQ (reference sequence). This CDR3 is 14 amino acids long. CDR3 sequence: CASSPGAENTEAFF. The DNA of the CDR3 is TGTGCCAGCAGCCCGGGGGCAGAGAACACTGAAGCTTTCTTT. The variable domain in full, completed from reference TRBV7-9 and TRBJ1-1, reads DTGVSQNPRHKITKRGQNVTFRCDPISEHNRLYWYRQTLGQGPEFLTYFQNEAQLEKSRLLSDRFSAERPKGSFSTLEIQRTEQGDSAMYLCASSPGAENTEAFFGQGTRLTVV.

In this sample, this clonotype turned up a few times. The V call is TRBV5-1, the J call TRBJ2-5; D is uncertain. The CDR3 totals 15 residues. The germline gives CDR1 SGHRS, CDR2 YFSETQ. The V gene lost 0 bases and the J gene lost 2 bases, with 11 bases spanning the gap. CDR3 DNA: TGCGCCAGCAGCTTGGGCCAGCTACTTCAAGAGACCCAGTACTTC. Translated: CASSLGQLLQETQYF. Variable domain in full (rest from reference TRBV5-1 and TRBJ2-5): KAGVTQTPRYLIKTRGQQVTLSCSPISGHRSVSWYQQTPGQGLQFLFEYFSETQRNKGNFPGRFSGRQFSNSRSEMNVSTLELGDSALYLCASSLGQLLQETQYFGPGTRLLVL.

This clonotype appeared a few times. This chain links TRBV15 with TRBJ1-6, with D possibly matching TRBD1 (6 bases). CDR3 size: 16 residues. The V gene's germline CDR1 is LNHNV and CDR2 YYDKDF (reference sequence). Between the trimmed V and J ends, which lost 8 bases and 3 bases, there was a span of 17 bases. CDR3 protein: CATQTGPTGYNSPLHF. The CDR3, as DNA: TGTGCCACCCAGACAGGCCCAACCGGCTATAATTCACCCCTCCACTTT. The variable domain in full, with the rest retrieved from reference TRBV15 and TRBJ1-6, is DAMVIQNPRYQVTQFGKPVTLSCSQTLNHNVMYWYQQKSSQAPKLLFHYYDKDFNNEADTPDNFQSRRPNTSFCFLDIRSPGLGDTAMYLCATQTGPTGYNSPLHFGNGTRLTVT.

This clonotype was picked up a small number of times. Since a much larger clone is just one base distant, this may be a read error. This sequence joins TRBV9 and TRBJ2-3; D is unresolved. This CDR3 region has 12 residues. Per the germline V gene, CDR1 is SGDLS and CDR2 is YYNGEE. Trimming left V 0 bases short and J 5 bases short, with 4 bases between. CDR3 sequence reads: CASSVDKDTQYF. The CDR3 coding sequence is TGTGCCAGCAGCGTAGATAAAGATACGCAGTATTTT. Filled out from reference TRBV9 and TRBJ2-3, the complete variable domain reads DSGVTQTPKHLITATGQRVTLRCSPRSGDLSVYWYQQSLDQGLQFLIQYYNGEERAKGNILERFSAQQFPDLHSELNLSSLELGDSALYFCASSVDKDTQYFGPGTRLTVL.

This clonotype was recorded at least ten times. V gene TRBV20-1 combines with J gene TRBJ1-1; D remains unclear. This CDR3 has 14 amino acids. Looked up from germline, CDR1 is DFQATT and CDR2 is SNEGSKA (reference sequence). The V end was cut by 1 base, the J end by 0 bases, with 9 bases between. The CDR3 bases are TGCAGTGCTAGAGGAGACACCTTGAACACTGAAGCTTTCTTT. Its translation is CSARGDTLNTEAFF.

There are a few counts of this clonotype. The V gene is TRBV12-3 or TRBV12-4, the J gene TRBJ2-3, with D perhaps TRBD2 (6 bases). Trimming shortened V by 3 bases and J by 7 bases, and 11 bases separated the two germline ends. The CDR3 runs to 13 residues. CDR3 sequence: CASSFDSGNTQYF. Here the CDR3 DNA reads TGTGCCAGCAGTTTCGATAGCGGCAATACGCAGTATTTT.